This T cell receptor beta chain stems from a study of T cells in localized non-small cell lung cancer. The assay was immunoSEQ multiplex PCR, and TCRdb's table has in-frame clones only and misses some. Of 4,000 or so clones in the sample, under 35% were seen once. Germline-derived CDR1 and CDR2 are GTSNPN and SVGIG (reference sequence). With V trimmed by 3 bases and J by 4 bases, 4 bases remained unmatched. The CDR3 is made up of 14 amino acids. The sequencing used lung tumor tissue, collected before any cancer treatment. The receptor was derived from a man between 40 and 70 years old with stage II squamous cell lung carcinoma. This chain connects TRBV30 to TRBJ1-5; 9 positions match TRBD1. Here the CDR3 DNA reads TGTGCCTGGAGATCGACAGGGGGTAATCAGCCCCAGCATTTT. Protein sequence: CAWRSTGGNQPQHF.